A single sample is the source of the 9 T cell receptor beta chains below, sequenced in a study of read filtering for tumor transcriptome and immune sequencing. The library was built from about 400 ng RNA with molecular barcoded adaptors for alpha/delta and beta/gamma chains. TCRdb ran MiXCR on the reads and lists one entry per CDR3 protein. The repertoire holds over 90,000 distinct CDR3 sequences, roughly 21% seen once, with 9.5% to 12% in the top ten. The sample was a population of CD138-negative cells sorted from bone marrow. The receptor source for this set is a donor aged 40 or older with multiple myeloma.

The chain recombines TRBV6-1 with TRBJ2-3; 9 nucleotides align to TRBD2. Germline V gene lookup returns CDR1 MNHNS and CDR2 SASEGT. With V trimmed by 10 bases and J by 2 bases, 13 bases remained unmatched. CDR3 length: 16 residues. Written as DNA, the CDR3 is TGTGCCACCGTATATTCTAGCGGGGCCCTCACAGATACGCAGTATTTT. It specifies CATVYSSGALTDTQYF.

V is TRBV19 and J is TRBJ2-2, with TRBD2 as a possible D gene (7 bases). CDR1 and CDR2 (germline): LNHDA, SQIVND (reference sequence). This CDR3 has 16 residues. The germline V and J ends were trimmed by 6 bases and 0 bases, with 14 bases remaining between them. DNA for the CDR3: TGTGCCAGTAGGGGGGGGCCAATGGCGAACACCGGGGAGCTGTTTTTT. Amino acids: CASRGGPMANTGELFF.

CDR3 in DNA: TGTGCCAGCAGTTCCAAGGGCGGCACCATATATTTT. It encodes CASSSKGGTIYF. The chain recombines TRBV12-3 or TRBV12-4 with TRBJ1-3, with no clear D. Trimming removed 4 bases at V and 9 bases at J, with 10 bases between. This CDR3 is built from 12 residues.

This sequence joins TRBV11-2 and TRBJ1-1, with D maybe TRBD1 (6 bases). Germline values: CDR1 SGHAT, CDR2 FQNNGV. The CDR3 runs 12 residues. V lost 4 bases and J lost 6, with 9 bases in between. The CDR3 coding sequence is TGTGCCAGCAGCTCGCGACAGGCTGAAGCTTTCTTT. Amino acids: CASSSRQAEAFF. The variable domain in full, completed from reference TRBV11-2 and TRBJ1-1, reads EAGVAQSPRYKIIEKRQSVAFWCNPISGHATLYWYQQILGQGPKLLIQFQNNGVVDDSQLPKDRFSAERLKGVDSTLKIQPAKLEDSAVYLCASSSRQAEAFFGQGTRLTVV.

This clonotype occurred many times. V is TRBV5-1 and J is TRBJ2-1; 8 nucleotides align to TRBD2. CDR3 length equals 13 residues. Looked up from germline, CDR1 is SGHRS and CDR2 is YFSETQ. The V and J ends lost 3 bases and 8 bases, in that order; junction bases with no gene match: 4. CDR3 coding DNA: TGCGCCAGCAGCTCAGGACTAGCTCATGAGCAGTTCTTC. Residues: CASSSGLAHEQFF.

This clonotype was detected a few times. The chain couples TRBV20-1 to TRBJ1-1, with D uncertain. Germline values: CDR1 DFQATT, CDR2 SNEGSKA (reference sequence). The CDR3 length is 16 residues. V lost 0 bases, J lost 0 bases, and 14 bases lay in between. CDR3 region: CSARDKRTGMNTEAFF. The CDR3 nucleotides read TGCAGTGCTAGAGATAAAAGGACGGGCATGAACACTGAAGCTTTCTTT.

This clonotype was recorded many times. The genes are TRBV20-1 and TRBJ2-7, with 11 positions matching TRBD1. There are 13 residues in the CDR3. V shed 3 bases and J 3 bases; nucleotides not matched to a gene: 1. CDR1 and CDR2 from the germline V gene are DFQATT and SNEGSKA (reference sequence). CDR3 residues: CSARGTGGYEQYF. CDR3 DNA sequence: TGCAGTGCTAGGGGGACAGGGGGCTACGAGCAGTACTTC.

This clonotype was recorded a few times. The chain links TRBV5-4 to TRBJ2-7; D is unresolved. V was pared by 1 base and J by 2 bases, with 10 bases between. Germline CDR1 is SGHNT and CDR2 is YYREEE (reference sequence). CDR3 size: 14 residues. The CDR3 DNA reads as TGTGCCAGCAGCTTGACGCCAGCAACCTACGAGCAGTACTTC. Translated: CASSLTPATYEQYF.

CDR3 loop: CASTDVQPQHF. The CDR3 DNA reads TGTGCCAGCACTGATGTTCAGCCCCAGCATTTT. The chain combines TRBV6-1 with TRBJ1-5, with D uncertain. Per germline, CDR1 MNHNS and CDR2 SASEGT. The CDR3 totals 11 residues. Between the trimmed V and J ends, which lost 7 bases and 6 bases, there was a span of 7 bases.